This T cell receptor beta chain was observed in a study of T-cell memory formation after mild COVID-19. Study results and caveats: The authors did not confirm SARS-CoV-2 specificity of second-wave clones peaking day 37.

A 5'RACE reaction primed in the constant segment made cDNA libraries of TCR alpha and TCR beta, and these carried sample barcodes and UMIs. TCRdb re-called the 5' RACE reads with MiXCR, one entry per CDR3 protein. The sample lists 150,000 to 200,000 distinct CDR3 sequences, 16% occurring once. Trimming took 7 bases from V and 7 from J; bases not matched to a gene: 9. CDR3 length: 15 residues. This clonotype came up a few times. Its antigen remains unidentified. The receptor's source is an adult woman who had mild COVID-19 (a few samples of this study predate the infection). Cell type and time point are not known. The specimen sequenced was PBMCs or a T cell subset sorted from them (not recorded which). The chain joins TRBV12-3 or TRBV12-4 to TRBJ2-1, with TRBD2 matching 11 bases. The CDR3 loop reads CASTLTSGSVNEQFF. CDR3 DNA: TGTGCCAGCACCTTAACTAGCGGGAGTGTGAATGAGCAGTTCTTC.